Listed here is a single TCR beta chain. As a fraction of the sample, this clonotype is medium-sized (0.01 to 0.1%). The antigen this receptor binds is unknown. Per-base qualities were not stored, and no clone one base away is much larger. The method behind the library was RT-PCR. The data were produced on an Illumina MiSeq. TCRdb ran its own pipeline on the public reads, namely fastp trimming at Q25 and MiXCR clone calling, and kept in-frame beta chains. Each entry merges the rows of one CDR3 protein and shows their most common DNA and genes. This sample gives approximately 3,000 distinct CDR3 sequences in total; 3.6% of them show up just once. The leading ten clones occupy approximately 3.3% of the sample. The CDR3, cysteine through phenylalanine, is 12 amino acids long. The read is trimmed to its CDR3 DNA, 36 bases read in frame from base 1. The germline V gene yields SGHRS for CDR1 and YFSETQ for CDR2. V is cut by 0 bases and J by 9 bases, and the space between the germline ends is 6 bases.

The data are from a study of immune reconstitution after stem cell transplant in scleroderma (dated by TCRdb to 2017 to 2019). Recombination connected TRBV5-1 to TRBJ2-2, with no reliable assignment of the D segment. This receptor was obtained from a human donor with systemic sclerosis. This sample was gathered before or after autologous hematopoietic stem cell transplantation (not recorded which). The DNA sequence follows: TGCGCCAGCAGCTTGGGACTCCGGGAGCTGTTTTTT. It codes for CASSLGLRELFF.